These 18 T cell receptor beta chains came from one sample sequenced in a study of cytomegalovirus exposure and HLA in healthy donors. Both 60 Vbeta primers and 13 Jbeta primers went into the PCR. Sequenced by immunoSEQ multiplex PCR; TCRdb stores in-frame clones only, minus some. There are fewer than 95,000 clones in the sample; 76% occur only once, and over 3% lies in the top ten. Sequenced input: PBMCs. All receptors come from a man aged 35-49 years in good health and CMV-seronegative.

This clone was seen a handful of times. This chain links TRBV7-9 with TRBJ2-1, with D unclear. Germline lookup yields CDR1 SEHNR and CDR2 FQNEAQ (reference sequence). Trimming cost V 5 bases and J 8 bases, with 16 bases left between them. The CDR3 extends over 14 amino acids. This chain's CDR3 is CASSPKTLFHEQFF. CDR3 nucleotide sequence: TGTGCCAGCAGCCCTAAGACTCTTTTTCATGAGCAGTTCTTC. The full variable domain, with the rest looked up from reference TRBV7-9 and TRBJ2-1, is DTGVSQNPRHKITKRGQNVTFRCDPISEHNRLYWYRQTLGQGPEFLTYFQNEAQLEKSRLLSDRFSAERPKGSFSTLEIQRTEQGDSAMYLCASSPKTLFHEQFFGPGTRLTVL.

The chain combines TRBV7-2 with TRBJ2-7; possibly TRBD2 for D (6 bases). This CDR3 contains 13 residues. Germline CDR1 reads SGHTA; CDR2 reads FQGNSA. V was shortened by 4 bases and J by 3 bases, with 10 bases between the two germline ends. CDR3 region: CASSSFGGYEQYF. For the CDR3, the DNA is TGTGCCAGCAGCTCGTTCGGGGGCTACGAGCAGTACTTC.

The rearrangement joins TRBV13 to TRBJ1-5; TRBD1 is a possible D gene (5 bases). Trimming left V 5 bases short and J 5 bases short, with 13 bases between. CDR1 PRHDT and CDR2 FYEKMQ come from the germline V gene (reference sequence). The CDR3 is made up of 14 amino acids. CDR3 loop: CASSIGTNHQPQHF. The CDR3 region has the DNA TGTGCCAGCAGCATCGGGACTAATCATCAGCCCCAGCATTTT.

CDR3 in DNA: TGCGCCAGCAGGGCGGGACAGGGTAGAGAGACCCAGTACTTC. This gives the protein CASRAGQGRETQYF. The rearrangement links TRBV5-1 to TRBJ2-5, with TRBD1 matching 9 bases. The CDR3 has 14 amino acids. V lost 5 bases to trimming and J lost 4 bases; unmatched junction nucleotides: 6. Germline-derived CDR1 and CDR2 are SGHRS and YFSETQ.

This clone was seen once. The V gene is TRBV19, the J gene TRBJ1-1, with D possibly matching TRBD1 (6 bases). Trimming stripped 8 bases from V and 3 bases from J, with 10 bases between. Germline CDR1 LNHDA, CDR2 SQIVND (reference sequence). There are 12 residues in the CDR3. CDR3 in amino acids: CASGYRDTEAFF. The CDR3 DNA reads TGTGCCAGTGGGTACAGGGACACTGAAGCTTTCTTT.

The CDR3 region has the DNA TGTGCCAGCAGCTTGGGGGACAGATACAATGAGCAGTTCTTC. Translating gives CASSLGDRYNEQFF. The J gene is TRBJ2-1, the V gene TRBV7-3; 7 bases fit TRBD1. Germline loops: CDR1 SGHTA, CDR2 FQGTGA. The trim removed 3 bases at V and 4 bases at J, leaving 3 bases unmatched. The CDR3 is 14 amino acids.

The V call is TRBV9, the J call TRBJ2-3; TRBD2 matches at 11 bases. Germline CDR1 is SGDLS and CDR2 is YYNGEE. J lost 4 bases, V lost 3 bases, and 7 bases had no gene match. The CDR3 covers 16 residues. The CDR3 loop is CASSAHSGGAPDTQYF. The CDR3 bases are TGTGCCAGCAGCGCACATAGCGGGGGGGCCCCAGATACGCAGTATTTT. The variable domain in full, completed from reference TRBV9 and TRBJ2-3, reads DSGVTQTPKHLITATGQRVTLRCSPRSGDLSVYWYQQSLDQGLQFLIQYYNGEERAKGNILERFSAQQFPDLHSELNLSSLELGDSALYFCASSAHSGGAPDTQYFGPGTRLTVL.

The chain couples TRBV5-1 to TRBJ2-2; weak D call: TRBD2 (5 bases). Germline values: CDR1 SGHRS, CDR2 YFSETQ. V was trimmed by 5 bases and J by 0 bases, leaving 17 bases between them. CDR3 length: 17 amino acids. The CDR3 coding sequence is TGCGCCAGCAGAGTCGGGGTTACCTCTTCGAACACCGGGGAGCTGTTTTTT. Translating it yields CASRVGVTSSNTGELFF.

The CDR3 is CASSDRDRARPQHF. For the CDR3, the DNA is TGTGCCAGCAGCGACCGGGACAGGGCTCGGCCCCAGCATTTT. The genes are TRBV5-6 and TRBJ1-5, with 9 bases aligning to TRBD1. This CDR3 comprises 14 residues. Germline V lookup: CDR1 SGHDT, CDR2 YYEEEE. After removal of 4 bases from V and 9 bases from J, the junction contained 8 bases not matched to a gene.

The V gene is TRBV6-4, the J gene TRBJ2-3; possible D gene TRBD2, 6 bases. The germline V gene encodes CDR1 MRHNA and CDR2 SNTAGT. This CDR3 comprises 16 residues. Between the trimmed V and J ends, which lost 0 bases and 2 bases, there was a span of 12 bases. In nucleotides, the CDR3 is TGTGCCAGCAGTGACTCAACCGGGGGTCCCACAGATACGCAGTATTTT. Translating it yields CASSDSTGGPTDTQYF.

The count of this clone is one. V and J are TRBV19 and TRBJ1-1, with D perhaps TRBD1 (5 bases). The CDR3 length is 14 residues. In germline, CDR1 is LNHDA, CDR2 SQIVND (reference sequence). V lost 3 bases, J lost 11 bases, and 19 bases lay in between. For the CDR3, the DNA is TGTGCCAGTAGTATTGGCAGGGCTTTAGGTTTGGCTTTCTTT. It codes for CASSIGRALGLAFF.

The rearrangement joins TRBV7-2 to TRBJ2-3, with 13 positions matching TRBD2. Germline trimming cut 4 bases from V and 2 bases from J; bases unmatched to any gene: 12. The germline V gene has CDR1 SGHTA and CDR2 FQGNSA. The CDR3 loop spans 19 amino acids. In DNA, the CDR3 is TGTGCCAGCAGCTCTAGGACTAGCGGGGGCCCGCTCCCCACAGATACGCAGTATTTT. This encodes CASSSRTSGGPLPTDTQYF. The variable domain in full, with the rest retrieved from reference TRBV7-2 and TRBJ2-3, is GAGVSQSPSNKVTEKGKDVELRCDPISGHTALYWYRQSLGQGLEFLIYFQGNSAPDKSGLPSDRFSAERTGGSVSTLTIQRTQQEDSAVYLCASSSRTSGGPLPTDTQYFGPGTRLTVL.

The CDR3 bases are TGTGCCAGCAGTGGACTAGCGGGGGAACAAGAGACCCAGTACTTC. Amino acids: CASSGLAGEQETQYF. This rearrangement joins TRBV6-1 to TRBJ2-5; 12 nucleotides agree with TRBD2. This CDR3 has 15 residues. With 4 bases clipped from V and 2 bases from J, the junction kept 2 bases outside the gene matches. Germline values: CDR1 MNHNS, CDR2 SASEGT.

The J gene is TRBJ1-2, the V gene TRBV7-2; 10 bases are shared with TRBD1. Trimming at V came to 5 bases and at J to 4 bases, leaving 7 bases not matched to a gene. This CDR3 has 15 residues. Germline loops: CDR1 SGHTA, CDR2 FQGNSA. The CDR3, as DNA: TGTGCCAGCAGCCCATCCGACAGGGGGCCCTATGGCTACACCTTC. Its translation: CASSPSDRGPYGYTF.

The chain uses TRBV4-3 and TRBJ1-2, with 7 positions matching TRBD1. CDR1 is LGHNA, CDR2 YSLEER, per germline. Trimming removed 1 base from V and 8 bases from J; junction bases left unmatched: 7. This CDR3 has 14 amino acids. DNA of the CDR3: TGCGCCAGCAGCCAAGTAGACAGGGCGGGCGGCTACACCTTC. It yields the protein CASSQVDRAGGYTF.

About this clone itself: This sample also contains other DNA sequences that code for the same CDR3. The chain is built from TRBV27 and TRBJ1-1, with D unresolved. This CDR3 comprises 14 residues. CDR1 and CDR2 from the germline V gene are MNHEY and SMNVEV (reference sequence). Trimming shortened V by 6 bases and J by 3 bases, and 14 bases separated the two germline ends. The CDR3 DNA reads as TGTGCCAGCAGAGCGCGGGGAATCCACACTGAAGCTTTCTTT. Translated: CASRARGIHTEAFF.

The V gene is TRBV10-2, the J gene TRBJ2-7, with TRBD2 matching 7 bases. The CDR3 is made up of 14 amino acids. Germline CDR1 WSHSY, CDR2 SAAADI. Germline trimming cut 6 bases from V and 3 bases from J; bases unmatched to any gene: 8. CDR3 DNA sequence: TGCGCCAGCAGCACCGGGACTAAACTCTACGAGCAGTACTTC. Amino acid sequence: CASSTGTKLYEQYF.

This clone was picked up a small number of times. This rearrangement joins TRBV5-1 to TRBJ2-1; 8 nucleotides agree with TRBD2. The CDR3 covers 14 residues. Germline V CDR1 and CDR2: SGHRS, YFSETQ. Trimming removed 5 bases from V and 6 bases from J; junction bases left unmatched: 7. For the CDR3, the DNA is TGCGCCAGCAGTAACAGACGGGGGGGCAATGAGCAGTTCTTC. It yields the protein CASSNRRGGNEQFF.